The source of this TCR beta chain is a study of radiotherapy plus CTLA-4 blockade in lung cancer. Study summary: Among all patients, 18% showed objective responses, while 30% to 40% had disease control.

Regarding the study as a whole: Following radiotherapy plus ipilimumab, tumor-derived TCR clones expanded in the blood. Dynamics of early blood T cell clones, together with interferon-beta, were reportedly the best predictors of response.

Focal radiation and CTLA-4 blockade (ipilimumab) were tested in chemo-refractory metastatic non-small-cell lung cancer patients. Regarding this clone: The antigen is unknown.

Clones were sequenced by immunoSEQ multiplex PCR, and TCRdb holds only the in-frame ones, with some missing. The sample yields 55,000 to 80,000 clones, 70% to 80% seen once. This CDR3 has 15 amino acids. The V and J ends lost 5 bases and 6 bases, in that order; junction bases with no gene match: 8. Germline V gives CDR1 SNHLY, CDR2 FYNNEI. The sequenced sample was peripheral blood, obtained from a patient treated with radiotherapy plus ipilimumab. This chain connects TRBV2 to TRBJ1-4, with 8 bases matching TRBD1. The TCR originated in a human donor with non-small cell lung cancer who had a complete response to radiotherapy plus ipilimumab. The CDR3 loop reads CASSYRPGGDEKLFF. CDR3 sequence (DNA): TGTGCCAGCAGTTACCGCCCAGGGGGCGATGAAAAACTGTTTTTT.